Listed here are 27 T cell receptor beta chains from one sample, sequenced in a study of shared clonotypes between healthy human individuals. This table comes from immunoSEQ multiplex PCR, and its TCRdb copy is limited to in-frame clones, with some not included. The sample consists of approximately 95,000 clones, roughly two thirds of them appearing once. The sample consisted of memory CD8+ T cells sorted from blood. As to subset: CD45RO+ cells pooled with CCR7-negative TemRA cells. The receptors derive from a man aged 25 to 40 in good health.

This sequence joins TRBV27 and TRBJ2-1, with 8 bases fitting TRBD2. V shed 0 bases, J shed 4 bases, and the junction held 2 bases outside the gene matches. This CDR3 has 15 amino acids. Germline V gene lookup returns CDR1 MNHEY and CDR2 SMNVEV (reference sequence). The DNA of the CDR3 is TGTGCCAGCAGTTTATCCGGGGGGGTATACAATGAGCAGTTCTTC. This sequence encodes CASSLSGGVYNEQFF.

V is TRBV6-5 and J is TRBJ2-2; D not certain. Per germline, CDR1 MNHEY and CDR2 SVGAGI. The CDR3 runs 15 residues. V lost 2 bases, J lost 6 bases, and 13 bases lay in between. CDR3 nucleotide sequence: TGTGCCAGCAGTTACATCTGGCCTTCAGCCGGGGAGCTGTTTTTT. Residues: CASSYIWPSAGELFF.

J is TRBJ1-1 and V is TRBV19, with D uncertain. Per germline, CDR1 LNHDA and CDR2 SQIVND (reference sequence). V shed 1 base and J shed 2 bases, with 5 bases lying between them. CDR3 size: 13 residues. The CDR3 coding sequence is TGTGCCAGTAGTATAGGAGTTAACACTGAAGCTTTCTTT. It is translated as CASSIGVNTEAFF.

The chain joins TRBV7-2 to TRBJ2-2; D is undetermined. Trimming cost V 2 bases and J 6 bases, with 13 bases left between them. Germline-derived CDR1 and CDR2 are SGHTA and FQGNSA. This CDR3 has 15 amino acids. The CDR3 region has the DNA TGTGCCAGCAGCTTACAAGTCTGGGGATCCGGGGAGCTGTTTTTT. Its protein is CASSLQVWGSGELFF. The full variable domain, in which reference TRBV7-2 and TRBJ2-2 provide the parts outside the CDR3, is GAGVSQSPSNKVTEKGKDVELRCDPISGHTALYWYRQSLGQGLEFLIYFQGNSAPDKSGLPSDRFSAERTGGSVSTLTIQRTQQEDSAVYLCASSLQVWGSGELFFGEGSRLTVL.

This clone was seen more than once but under ten times. The DNA of the CDR3 is TGTGCCAGCAGTTCGGCGGGGGGGGCCGCAGATACGCAGTATTTT. Translated, it gives CASSSAGGAADTQYF. This chain joins TRBV7-9 and TRBJ2-3; 9 positions match TRBD2. Germline trimming cut 6 bases from V and 4 bases from J; bases unmatched to any gene: 8. Looked up from germline, CDR1 is SEHNR and CDR2 is FQNEAQ (reference sequence). The CDR3 is 15 residues long.

The chain uses TRBV10-3 and TRBJ1-1; 8 bases agree with TRBD1. The V gene end was trimmed by 7 bases and the J gene end by 11 bases; junction bases not matched to a gene: 15. CDR1 ENHRY and CDR2 SYGVKD come from the germline V gene. CDR3 length equals 14 residues. The CDR3 sequence is CAIKGDVGRGHAFF. The CDR3 bases are TGTGCCATCAAAGGGGACGTGGGCAGGGGGCATGCTTTCTTT.

This chain uses TRBV5-1 with TRBJ2-3; D possibly corresponds to TRBD2 (6 bases). The CDR3 has 16 residues. Trimming left V 0 bases short and J 5 bases short, with 16 bases between. Germline V gene lookup returns CDR1 SGHRS and CDR2 YFSETQ. DNA of the CDR3: TGCGCCAGCAGCTTGGCGAGACTAGGGTTTGAAGATACGCAGTATTTT. Encoded protein: CASSLARLGFEDTQYF.

This rearrangement joins TRBV6-1 to TRBJ1-2; TRBD1 might be the D (5 bases). CDR3 length equals 17 residues. Trimming removed 2 bases from V and 6 bases from J, with 22 bases in between. Germline V gene sequence: CDR1 MNHNS, CDR2 SASEGT. This CDR3 reads CASSESTAGARVNGYTF. The CDR3 region has the DNA TGTGCCAGCAGTGAATCCACCGCCGGGGCGCGGGTGAATGGCTACACCTTC.

DNA for the CDR3: TGCAGCGTAATGACGAACACCGGGGAGCTGTTTTTT. Amino acids: CSVMTNTGELFF. The chain employs TRBV29-1 and TRBJ2-2; D ambiguous. Looked up from germline, CDR1 is SQVTM and CDR2 is ANQGSEA. CDR3 size: 12 residues. V was trimmed by 6 bases and J by 0 bases, leaving 5 bases between them.

CDR3 coding DNA: TGTGCCAGCAGCGTTGAAATTCCAGGGGCTGAAAAACTGTTTTTT. This sequence encodes CASSVEIPGAEKLFF. This chain links TRBV6-1 with TRBJ1-4; tentative D call: TRBD1 (6 bases). Germline V gene lookup returns CDR1 MNHNS and CDR2 SASEGT. The CDR3 length is 15 residues. V lost 6 bases to trimming and J lost 7 bases, with 18 bases between them.

The chain joins TRBV18 to TRBJ2-3, with 9 bases fitting TRBD2. Germline loops: CDR1 KGHSH, CDR2 LQKENI. The CDR3 length is 16 residues. V shed 6 bases and J 3 bases; nucleotides not matched to a gene: 10. In DNA, the CDR3 is TGTGCCAGCTCCCTTCGGGGTAGCGGGAGTACAGATACGCAGTATTTT. Translated: CASSLRGSGSTDTQYF.

This chain links TRBV4-3 with TRBJ2-7; TRBD2 matches 10 bases. The CDR3 has 16 amino acids. Germline CDR1 is LGHNA and CDR2 is YSLEER. With 0 bases clipped from V and 5 bases from J, the junction kept 7 bases outside the gene matches. The CDR3 region is CASSQDNLAGVHEQYF. The CDR3, as DNA: TGCGCCAGCAGCCAAGATAATCTAGCGGGAGTTCACGAGCAGTACTTC.

The chain uses TRBV11-2 and TRBJ1-1; perhaps TRBD1 as D (6 bases). Germline V lookup: CDR1 SGHAT, CDR2 FQNNGV. Trimming shortened V by 10 bases and J by 1 base, and 13 bases separated the two germline ends. The length of the CDR3 is 13 residues. The CDR3 DNA reads TGTGCCACGCGGAGGGGACAGAACACTGAAGCTTTCTTT. Its protein is CATRRGQNTEAFF.

J is TRBJ1-1 and V is TRBV6-5; D gene ambiguous. Germline values: CDR1 MNHEY, CDR2 SVGAGI. V gave up 0 bases and J gave up 1 base, with 12 bases separating them. CDR3 size: 16 residues. This CDR3 reads CASSYSPSTPNTEAFF. The CDR3 DNA sequence: TGTGCCAGCAGTTACTCCCCATCGACACCGAACACTGAAGCTTTCTTT.

The V and J genes are TRBV7-2 and TRBJ2-7; D could derive from TRBD1 or TRBD2 (6 bases each). The CDR3 is 13 amino acids. Germline assignment: CDR1 SGHTA and CDR2 FQGNSA. V lost 3 bases and J 5 bases, leaving 11 bases between the germline ends. CDR3 nucleotides: TGTGCCAGCAGCTTCGGAGGGGGTGACGAGCAGTACTTC. Protein product: CASSFGGGDEQYF.

The V and J genes are TRBV2 and TRBJ1-1, with 8 positions matching TRBD1. V trimming: 7 bases; J trimming: 0 bases; junction bases outside the gene matches: 13. The CDR3 runs 17 residues. Germline CDR1 and CDR2: SNHLY and FYNNEI. For the CDR3, the DNA is TGTGCCAGCACTGGGGACAGGCGAAACACCATGAACACTGAAGCTTTCTTT. Translation: CASTGDRRNTMNTEAFF.

This clone was found once. The CDR3 region is CASSQVGGSTDTQYF. The CDR3 nucleotides read TGTGCCAGCAGCCAGGTCGGGGGTTCCACAGATACGCAGTATTTT. The V gene is TRBV5-6, the J gene TRBJ2-3, with D perhaps matching TRBD2 (6 bases). Germline V gene data show CDR1 as SGHDT and CDR2 as YYEEEE. Trimming cost V 4 bases and J 2 bases, with 14 bases left between them. The CDR3 has 15 amino acids.

The chain employs TRBV7-3 and TRBJ2-2; 13 bases agree with TRBD2. The junction had 8 bases not matched to a gene; V was cut back by 1 base and J by 6 bases. Per germline, CDR1 SGHTA and CDR2 FQGTGA. The CDR3 extends over 18 amino acids. DNA for the CDR3: TGTGCCAGCAGCTTAAGGACTAGCGGGAGTCGTGGAGCCGGGGAGCTGTTTTTT. Residues: CASSLRTSGSRGAGELFF.

This clone has only one observation. This sequence joins TRBV4-2 and TRBJ2-7; D is perhaps TRBD2 (5 bases). The CDR3 sequence is 14 residues long. Trimming left V 6 bases short and J 1 base short, with 13 bases between. Germline V gene sequence: CDR1 LGHNA, CDR2 YNFKEQ. The CDR3: CASSLLLGSYEQYF. CDR3 nucleotide sequence: TGTGCCAGCAGTCTTCTACTAGGTTCCTACGAGCAGTACTTC.

This chain joins TRBV7-8 and TRBJ2-7; the D is unclear. Trimming pared 2 bases from V and 3 bases from J, leaving 8 bases between. CDR1 and CDR2 from the germline V gene are SGHVS and FQNEAQ. The CDR3 extends over 13 amino acids. The CDR3 loop is CASSLPGDYEQYF. In nucleotides, the CDR3 is TGTGCCAGCAGCTTACCAGGAGACTACGAGCAGTACTTC.

J is TRBJ2-3 and V is TRBV6-1, with 8 positions matching TRBD2. Trimming removed 5 bases from V and 4 bases from J; junction bases left unmatched: 8. The V gene's germline CDR1 is MNHNS and CDR2 SASEGT. The CDR3 length is 15 residues. The CDR3 DNA follows: TGTGCCAGCAGTAGACTTAGCGGGACGTCAGATACGCAGTATTTT. Translating it yields CASSRLSGTSDTQYF.

This clone has at least ten counts. The CDR3 DNA reads as TGTGCCAGCAGCTCGGACGGGAACACCGGGGAGCTGTTTTTT. Its translation: CASSSDGNTGELFF. This chain links TRBV6-4 with TRBJ2-2; D ambiguous. This CDR3 is built from 14 residues. The V gene lost 6 bases and the J gene lost 1 base, with 9 bases spanning the gap. Germline V CDR1 and CDR2: MRHNA, SNTAGT.

The sample holds one count of this clone. The chain joins TRBV6-6 to TRBJ1-4, with no clear D. Trimming removed 7 bases from V and 1 base from J, with 13 bases in between. Germline V gene data show CDR1 as MNHNY and CDR2 as SVGAGI (reference sequence). CDR3 size: 15 residues. CDR3 coding DNA: TGTGCCAGCACCCCAGCAAGAAAAACTAATGAAAAACTGTTTTTT. Amino acid sequence: CASTPARKTNEKLFF.

Ten or more counts support this clone. V is TRBV6-5 and J is TRBJ2-2; D remains ambiguous. This CDR3 region has 12 residues. CDR1 and CDR2 from the germline V gene are MNHEY and SVGAGI. V was cut by 5 bases and J by 4 bases, with 5 bases left in between. CDR3 region: CASSRFTGELFF. CDR3 bases: TGTGCCAGCAGTCGGTTCACCGGGGAGCTGTTTTTT.

Notes on this clone: Given a much more abundant clone one base away, this may be a read error. The genes are TRBV6-4 and TRBJ2-3; D is possibly TRBD2 (5 bases). In germline, CDR1 is MRHNA, CDR2 SNTAGT. CDR3 length: 14 residues. Trimming left V 2 bases short and J 0 bases short, with 6 bases between. The CDR3 sequence: CASSDGRSTDTQYF. CDR3 sequence (DNA): TGTGCCAGCAGTGACGGGAGAAGCACAGATACGCAGTATTTT.

This clone was counted only a few times. This chain joins TRBV6-6 and TRBJ2-7; TRBD1 might be the D (7 bases). V was shortened by 0 bases and J by 3 bases, with 12 bases between the two germline ends. The length of the CDR3 is 15 residues. CDR1 MNHNY and CDR2 SVGAGI come from the germline V gene (reference sequence). CDR3 coding DNA: TGTGCCAGCAGTTACTCAGGGCAGGGGGGCTACGAGCAGTACTTC. Translated: CASSYSGQGGYEQYF.

This chain links TRBV27 with TRBJ1-1; weak D call: TRBD1 (5 bases). Trimming took 6 bases from V and 5 from J, leaving 16 bases between them. The CDR3 runs to 14 residues. In germline, CDR1 is MNHEY, CDR2 SMNVEV (reference sequence). The CDR3 here is CASRESGRPTEAFF. As DNA, the CDR3 is TGTGCCAGCAGGGAATCGGGACGGCCAACTGAAGCTTTCTTT.